This T cell receptor beta chain came from a study of control samples from healthy donors and cancer patients. Per the germline V gene, CDR1 is SGHRS and CDR2 is YFSETQ. V gave up 0 bases and J gave up 6 bases; unmatched junction bases: 6. This CDR3 has 16 amino acids. This clone was picked up one time. Clones were read by immunoSEQ multiplex PCR, and TCRdb kept only the in-frame ones, dropping some. The sample has 100,000 to 150,000 clones, over 75% seen once. Sequenced sample: blood. This TCR derives from a man aged 35 to 55 in good health. The V and J genes are TRBV5-1 and TRBJ2-5, with TRBD2 matching over 12 bases. This CDR3 reads CASSLASGGAIQTQYF. CDR3 sequence (DNA): TGCGCCAGCAGCTTGGCTAGCGGGGGGGCCATCCAGACCCAGTACTTC.